The rows below give T cell receptor beta chains drawn from one sample of a study of graft-versus-host responses after intestinal transplantation. Profiling relied on immunoSEQ multiplex PCR, and the TCRdb table lists in-frame clones only, not all of them. The data show about 120,000 clones, 90% seen once. Their target antigens are unknown. The specimen was unstimulated CD4+ T cells sorted from spleen or lymph node cells, collected before intestinal transplant. The receptor set was obtained from a human donor who received an intestinal transplant. CDR3s include the opening cysteine and the closing phenylalanine or tryptophan. The D gene is left open where the match is weak. The size of a clone is reported for some rows only, either as once, few or many, or as a class for expanded clones.

>NA|TRBV28|NA|TRBJ2-2
TGTGCCAGCAGTTTACCCGGGTTCGGGGAGCTGTTTTTT
CASSLPGFGELFF
>NA|TRBV6-1|TRBD1|TRBJ1-2
TGTGCCAGCAGTGAGACAGGGAGCTTTCCCTCCTATGGCTACACCTTC
CASSETGSFPSYGYTF
>NA|TRBV13|TRBD1|TRBJ2-3
TGTGCCAGCAGGACAGGGGGGTCAGATACGCAGTATTTT
CASRTGGSDTQYF
>NA|TRBV25-1|NA|TRBJ1-6
TGTGCCAGCAGTGAATATGCCCAGGGTAGAAATTCACCCCTCCACTTT
CASSEYAQGRNSPLHF
>NA|TRBV5-1|NA|TRBJ2-2
TGCGCCAGCAGCTTGGAGTGGGGCTCCGGGGAGCTGTTTTTT
CASSLEWGSGELFF
>once|TRBV9|NA|TRBJ2-1
TGTGCCAGCAGCGTAGTGCCGGGTGAGCAGTTCTTC
CASSVVPGEQFF
>NA|TRBV4-1|NA|TRBJ2-1
TGCGCCAGCAGCCAAGACGACACGCTTAGGAATGAGCAGTTCTTC
CASSQDDTLRNEQFF
>NA|TRBV10-3|NA|TRBJ2-2
TGTGCCATCAGTGGAATTGCGGGGACCGGGGAGCTGTTTTTT
CAISGIAGTGELFF
>NA|TRBV29-1|TRBD1|TRBJ2-3
TGCAGCGTCTACCGGGACAGGGGGTCGGATACGCAGTATTTT
CSVYRDRGSDTQYF
>NA|TRBV15|TRBD1|TRBJ2-2
TGTGCCACCAGCAGAGGTCTACCGGGACAGTCGAACACCGGGGAGCTGTTTTTT
CATSRGLPGQSNTGELFF
>NA|TRBV11-2|NA|TRBJ1-3
TGTGCCAGCAGCTTAGAGGTCGGGGACTACACCATATATTTT
CASSLEVGDYTIYF
>NA|TRBV2|NA|TRBJ1-5
TGTGCCAGCAGTGGGGTGGACAGAAATCAGCCCCAGCATTTT
CASSGVDRNQPQHF
>NA|TRBV5-8|TRBD1|TRBJ2-3
TGTGCCAGCAGCGCAATAGGGACAGCCACAGATACGCAGTATTTT
CASSAIGTATDTQYF
>NA|TRBV11-2|NA|TRBJ2-2
TGTGCCAGCAGCTTTGGGACTACCGGGGAGCTGTTTTTT
CASSFGTTGELFF
>NA|TRBV5-1|TRBD1|TRBJ2-7
TGCGCCAGCAGCTTCCAAGGACAGGGGGCGCGGTACGAGCAGTACTTC
CASSFQGQGARYEQYF
>once|TRBV9|TRBD1|TRBJ2-1
TGTGCCAGCAGCCCCCGGGACAGGGGGTTGGATGAGCAGTTCTTC
CASSPRDRGLDEQFF
>NA|TRBV10-1|TRBD2|TRBJ2-3
TGCGCCAGCAGTGAGTCGAAGCCGGGACTAGAGGGAGGAGATACGCAGTATTTT
CASSESKPGLEGGDTQYF
>NA|TRBV6-5|TRBD2|TRBJ2-5
TGTGCCAGCAGTCGGCTAGCGGGCTTACAAGAGACCCAGTACTTC
CASSRLAGLQETQYF
>once|TRBV7-2|NA|TRBJ2-7
TGTGCCAGCAGCCTACGGACAACCCTTTCCTACGAGCAGTACTTC
CASSLRTTLSYEQYF
>once|TRBV18|TRBD1|TRBJ2-5
TGTGCCAGCTCACCCCGGACAGGGGGAGAAGAGACCCAGTACTTC
CASSPRTGGEETQYF
>once|TRBV19|NA|TRBJ2-7
TGTGCCAGTAGTATATCGAAGGGTCCCCGAGGGTACGAGCAGTACTTC
CASSISKGPRGYEQYF
>NA|TRBV6-1|NA|TRBJ1-2
TGTGCCATGTCGACGGGCCAGGGGAACTATGGCTACACCTTC
CAMSTGQGNYGYTF
>NA|TRBV18|NA|TRBJ2-5
TGTGCCAGCTCACTCTTACCGAGGGAGACCCAGTACTTC
CASSLLPRETQYF
>NA|TRBV10-2|TRBD1|TRBJ1-2
TGCGCCAGCAGGGGGGACAGGGCGGCTGGCTACACCTTC
CASRGDRAAGYTF
>once|TRBV5-1|NA|TRBJ2-3
TGCGCCAGCAGCTTGGACGGAGCTAGCACAGATACGCAGTATTTT
CASSLDGASTDTQYF
>NA|TRBV2|TRBD2|TRBJ2-2
TGTGCCAGCAGTAATGGACTAGCTGGGACCGGGGAGCTGTTTTTT
CASSNGLAGTGELFF
>NA|TRBV9|TRBD1|TRBJ2-7
TGTGCCAGTAATAACAGGGGGTTAGACTACGAGCAGTACTTC
CASNNRGLDYEQYF
>NA|TRBV2|NA|TRBJ2-7
TGTGCCAGCAGTGGGACGGGCAGGAGGTTCTACGAGCAGTACTTC
CASSGTGRRFYEQYF
>NA|TRBV5-1|NA|TRBJ1-4
TGCGCCAGCAGCTTCTCTCAGGGAGGTGAAAAACTGTTTTTT
CASSFSQGGEKLFF
>NA|TRBV18|NA|TRBJ2-3
TGTGCCAGCTCACCACAGCGAGGAGATACGCAGTATTTT
CASSPQRGDTQYF
>few|TRBV25-1|TRBD1|TRBJ2-7
TGTGCCAGCAGTGAGGGACAGGGACTCTCCTACGAGCAGTACTTC
CASSEGQGLSYEQYF
>few|TRBV6-5|NA|TRBJ2-7
TGTGCCAGCAGTTACGGGACGGGAGCTCGATACGAGCAGTACTTC
CASSYGTGARYEQYF
>NA|TRBV27|TRBD2|TRBJ2-3
TGTGCCAGCAGTTTCCAACGGGCGGGAGGTGTCGATACGCAGTATTTT
CASSFQRAGGVDTQYF
>few|TRBV7-9|TRBD2|TRBJ2-3
TGTGCCAGCAGTTATGCGGCGGGGGGGGGCACAGATACGCAGTATTTT
CASSYAAGGGTDTQYF
>NA|TRBV5-5|NA|TRBJ1-5
TGTGCCAGCAGCTTGTACGATAGCAATCAGCCCCAGCACTTT
CASSLYDSNQPQHF
>NA|TRBV19|NA|TRBJ1-1
TGTGCCAGTAGTTCACCTATGGACACTGAAGCTTTCTTT
CASSSPMDTEAFF
>once|TRBV7-7|TRBD1|TRBJ2-5
TGTGCCAGCAGCTTATCAGGGGGCGCGACCCAGTACTTC
CASSLSGGATQYF